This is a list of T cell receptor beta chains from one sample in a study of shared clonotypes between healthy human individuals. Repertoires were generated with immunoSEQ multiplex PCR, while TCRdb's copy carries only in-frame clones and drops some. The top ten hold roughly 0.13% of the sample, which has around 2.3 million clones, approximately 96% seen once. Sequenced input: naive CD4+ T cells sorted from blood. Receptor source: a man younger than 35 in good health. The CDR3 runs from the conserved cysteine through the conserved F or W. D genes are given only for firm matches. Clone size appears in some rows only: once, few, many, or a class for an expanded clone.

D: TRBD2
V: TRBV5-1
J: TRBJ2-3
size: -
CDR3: CASSLVAGGTDTQYF
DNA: TGCGCCAGCAGCTTGGTTGCGGGGGGCACAGATACGCAGTATTTT

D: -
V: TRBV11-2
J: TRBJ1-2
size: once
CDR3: CASSPTLNYGYTF
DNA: TGTGCCAGCAGCCCCACACTAAACTATGGCTACACCTTC

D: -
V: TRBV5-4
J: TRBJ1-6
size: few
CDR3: CASSFPQGGNSPLHF
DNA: TGTGCCAGCAGCTTCCCACAGGGAGGGAATTCACCCCTCCACTTT

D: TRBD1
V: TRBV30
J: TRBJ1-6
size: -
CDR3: CAWIRRQGDNSPLHF
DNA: TGTGCCTGGATCCGGCGACAGGGGGATAATTCACCCCTCCACTTT

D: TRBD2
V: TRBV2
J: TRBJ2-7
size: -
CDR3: CASMGRGAYEQYF
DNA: TGTGCCAGCATGGGACGGGGGGCCTACGAGCAGTACTTC

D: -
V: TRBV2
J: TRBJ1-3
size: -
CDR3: CASSVTQSSGNTIYF
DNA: TGTGCCAGCAGTGTGACACAGAGCTCTGGAAACACCATATATTTT

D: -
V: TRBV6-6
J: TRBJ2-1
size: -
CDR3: CASSYMDNEQFF
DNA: TGTGCCAGCAGTTACATGGACAATGAGCAGTTCTTC

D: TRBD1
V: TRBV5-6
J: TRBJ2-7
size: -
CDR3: CASSTGQGPYEQYF
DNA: TGTGCCAGCAGCACCGGACAGGGCCCCTACGAGCAGTACTTC

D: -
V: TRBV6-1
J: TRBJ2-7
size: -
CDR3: CASSETMGNSYEQYF
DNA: TGTGCCAGCAGTGAAACTATGGGGAACTCCTACGAGCAGTACTTC

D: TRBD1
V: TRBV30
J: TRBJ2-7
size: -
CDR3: CACGQGGWEQYF
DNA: TGTGCCTGTGGACAGGGCGGGTGGGAGCAGTACTTC

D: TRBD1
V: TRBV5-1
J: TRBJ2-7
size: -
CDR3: CANSPGQGPYEQYF
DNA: TGCGCCAACAGCCCCGGACAGGGCCCCTACGAGCAGTACTTC

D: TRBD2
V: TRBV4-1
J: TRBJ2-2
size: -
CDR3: CASSQVGLAGPNTGELFF
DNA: TGCGCCAGCAGCCAAGTTGGACTAGCGGGGCCGAACACCGGGGAGCTGTTTTTT

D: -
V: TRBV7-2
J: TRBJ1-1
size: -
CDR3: CASSPQVLNTEAFF
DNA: TGTGCCAGCAGTCCACAGGTCCTGAACACTGAAGCTTTCTTT

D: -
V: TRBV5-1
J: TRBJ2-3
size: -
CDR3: CASSRRGDGTDTQYF
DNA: TGCGCCAGCAGCCGCCGAGGGGACGGCACAGATACGCAGTATTTT

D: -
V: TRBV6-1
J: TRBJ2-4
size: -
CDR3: CASSDNQGFGAKNIQYF
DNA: TGTGCCAGCAGTGATAACCAGGGCTTTGGGGCCAAAAACATTCAGTACTTC

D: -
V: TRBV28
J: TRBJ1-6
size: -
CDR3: CAATPQTFSPLHF
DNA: TGTGCCGCCACCCCCCAAACGTTTTCACCCCTCCACTTT

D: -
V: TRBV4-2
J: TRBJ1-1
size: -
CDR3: CASSHGTGRRTEAFF
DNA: TGTGCCAGCAGCCACGGAACGGGAAGGAGAACTGAAGCTTTCTTT

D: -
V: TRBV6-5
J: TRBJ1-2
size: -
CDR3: CASSYSRTDFYGYTF
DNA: TGTGCCAGCAGTTACTCGAGGACGGATTTCTATGGCTACACCTTC

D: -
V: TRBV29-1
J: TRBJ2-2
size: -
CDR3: CSAKWIANTGELFF
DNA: TGCAGCGCTAAGTGGATAGCGAACACCGGGGAGCTGTTTTTT

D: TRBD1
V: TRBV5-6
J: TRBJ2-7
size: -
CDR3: CASSRDRVVSVGEQYF
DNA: TGTGCCAGCAGCAGGGACAGGGTAGTCTCGGTTGGCGAGCAGTACTTC

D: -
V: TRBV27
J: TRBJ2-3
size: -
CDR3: CATTNSGTDTQYF
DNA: TGTGCCACGACGAACAGCGGCACAGATACGCAGTATTTT

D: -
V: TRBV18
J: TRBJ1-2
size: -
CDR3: CASSPMGEGAYGYTF
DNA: TGTGCCAGCTCACCAATGGGTGAAGGGGCCTATGGCTACACCTTC

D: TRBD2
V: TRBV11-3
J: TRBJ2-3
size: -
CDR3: CASSASGTNTDTQYF
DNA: TGTGCCAGCAGCGCTAGCGGGACCAACACAGATACGCAGTATTTT

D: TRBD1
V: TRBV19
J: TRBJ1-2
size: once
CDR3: CASSSKGGSNGYTF
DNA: TGTGCCAGTAGTTCAAAAGGGGGCAGCAATGGCTACACCTTC

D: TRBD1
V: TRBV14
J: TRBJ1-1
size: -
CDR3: CASSPGTVVWAEAFF
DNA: TGTGCCAGCAGCCCGGGGACAGTCGTGTGGGCTGAAGCTTTCTTT

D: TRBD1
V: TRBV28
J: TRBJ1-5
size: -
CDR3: CASSSSGTGTSNQPQHF
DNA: TGTGCCAGCAGTTCGTCCGGGACAGGGACTAGCAATCAGCCCCAGCATTTT

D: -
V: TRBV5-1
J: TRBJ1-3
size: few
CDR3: CASSLDGSSGNTIYF
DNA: TGCGCCAGCAGCTTGGATGGCAGCTCTGGAAACACCATATATTTT

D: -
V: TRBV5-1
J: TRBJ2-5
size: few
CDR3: CASSLDSRGETQYF
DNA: TGCGCCAGCAGCTTGGACAGCCGGGGGGAGACCCAGTACTTC

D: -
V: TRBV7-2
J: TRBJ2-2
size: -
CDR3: CASAWVTNTGELFF
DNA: TGTGCCAGCGCCTGGGTTACGAACACCGGGGAGCTGTTTTTT

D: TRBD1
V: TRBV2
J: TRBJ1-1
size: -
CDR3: CASTGQGPGTEAFF
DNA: TGTGCCAGCACGGGACAGGGGCCGGGCACTGAAGCTTTCTTT

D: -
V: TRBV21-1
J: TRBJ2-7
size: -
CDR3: CASSYRPSHYEQYF
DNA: TGTGCCAGCAGCTATCGCCCTTCCCACTACGAGCAGTACTTC

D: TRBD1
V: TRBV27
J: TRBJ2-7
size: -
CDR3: CASSATGTGSYEQYF
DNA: TGTGCCAGCAGTGCCACCGGGACAGGGAGCTACGAGCAGTACTTC

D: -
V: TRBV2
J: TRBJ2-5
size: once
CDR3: CASNRDTQETQYF
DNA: TGTGCCAGCAACCGGGACACCCAAGAGACCCAGTACTTC

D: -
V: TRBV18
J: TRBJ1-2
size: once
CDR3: CASYGPAEGYTF
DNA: TGTGCCAGCTACGGACCTGCGGAGGGCTACACCTTC

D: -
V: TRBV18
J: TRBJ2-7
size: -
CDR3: CASSPGRFYEQYF
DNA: TGTGCCAGCTCACCCGGGCGGTTCTACGAGCAGTACTTC

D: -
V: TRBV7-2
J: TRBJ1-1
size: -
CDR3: CASSLAGAGNTEAFF
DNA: TGTGCCAGCAGCTTAGCGGGGGCGGGTAACACTGAAGCTTTCTTT

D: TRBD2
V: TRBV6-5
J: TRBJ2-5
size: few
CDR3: CASSPGGLKTQYF
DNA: TGTGCCAGCAGCCCGGGGGGGCTTAAGACCCAGTACTTC

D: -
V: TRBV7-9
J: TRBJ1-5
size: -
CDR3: CASSRGVLGKSNQPQHF
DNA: TGTGCCAGCAGCCGTGGGGTCCTTGGGAAGAGCAATCAGCCCCAGCATTTT

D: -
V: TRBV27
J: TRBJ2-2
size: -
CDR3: CASWGYPVSTGELFF
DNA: TGTGCCAGCTGGGGATACCCCGTCAGCACCGGGGAGCTGTTTTTT

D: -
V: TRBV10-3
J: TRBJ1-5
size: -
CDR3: CAISEGGFQPQHF
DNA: TGTGCCATCAGTGAGGGGGGATTTCAGCCCCAGCATTTT